The next 26 T cell receptor beta chains were all read from a single sample in a study of blood T cell repertoires in COVID-19. Some clones are missing from TCRdb's copy, which holds only in-frame ones; the method was immunoSEQ multiplex PCR. The sample lists hundreds of thousands of clones; 86% were seen once. The sequencing sample was made of PBMCs or T cells enriched from blood (not recorded which). The receptors here all came from a woman between 45 and 60 years old who had recovered from COVID-19.

The J gene is TRBJ1-2, the V gene TRBV7-8; D ambiguous. The CDR3 covers 15 residues. Germline CDR1 is SGHVS and CDR2 is FQNEAQ. Deletions cut 0 bases from V and 2 bases from J, with 10 bases between. The CDR3 nucleotides read TGTGCCAGCAGCTTAGCGGTCGCAGGAAACTATGGCTACACCTTC. Protein: CASSLAVAGNYGYTF. Combining the CDR3 with reference TRBV7-8 and TRBJ1-2 gives the whole variable domain GAGVSQSPRYKVAKRGQDVALRCDPISGHVSLFWYQQALGQGPEFLTYFQNEAQLDKSGLPSDRFFAERPEGSVSTLKIQRTQQEDSAVYLCASSLAVAGNYGYTFGSGTRLTVV.

The chain combines TRBV6-5 with TRBJ2-7, with D possibly matching TRBD1 (6 bases). The CDR3 is 14 residues long. Germline V gives CDR1 MNHEY, CDR2 SVGAGI. The V end was cut by 5 bases, the J end by 2 bases, with 13 bases between. CDR3 residues: CASSRGDKTYEQYF. The CDR3 DNA reads TGTGCCAGCAGTCGAGGGGACAAAACCTACGAGCAGTACTTC.

The rearrangement joins TRBV3-1 (or the pseudogene TRBV3-2) to TRBJ2-7; tentative D call: TRBD1 (6 bases). Germline CDR1 is LGHDT and CDR2 is YNNKEL (reference sequence). With 1 base removed from V and 0 bases from J, the gap between germline ends came to 13 bases. CDR3 length equals 16 residues. The CDR3 region is CASSQGGHSSSYEQYF. The CDR3 DNA reads as TGTGCCAGCAGCCAAGGGGGACATTCCAGCTCCTACGAGCAGTACTTC.

This chain links TRBV12-5 with TRBJ1-5; no firm D call. Trimming took 6 bases from V and 6 from J, leaving 6 bases between them. From germline, CDR1 is LGHNT and CDR2 FRNRAP. This CDR3 has 11 amino acids. The CDR3 protein is CASGPGQPQHF. The CDR3 DNA follows: TGTGCTAGTGGCCCAGGTCAGCCCCAGCATTTT.

The rearrangement joins TRBV5-4 to TRBJ1-2, with no clear D. The CDR3 covers 14 residues. Germline loops: CDR1 SGHNT, CDR2 YYREEE (reference sequence). With 0 bases removed from V and 5 bases from J, the gap between germline ends came to 11 bases. The CDR3 is CASSLVGGIYGYTF. DNA for the CDR3: TGTGCCAGCAGCTTGGTAGGCGGAATATATGGCTACACCTTC. Full variable domain (remainder filled in from reference TRBV5-4 and TRBJ1-2): ETGVTQSPTHLIKTRGQQVTLRCSSQSGHNTVSWYQQALGQGPQFIFQYYREEENGRGNFPPRFSGLQFPNYSSELNVNALELDDSALYLCASSLVGGIYGYTFGSGTRLTVV.

The rearrangement joins TRBV14 to TRBJ2-5; 8 nucleotides agree with TRBD1. The germline gives CDR1 SGHDN, CDR2 FVKESK. V dropped 1 base and J dropped 5; count of bases not matched to a gene: 6. The CDR3 length is 15 residues. This CDR3 reads CASSQGGQGRETQYF. The CDR3 DNA follows: TGTGCCAGCAGCCAAGGTGGACAGGGTCGCGAGACCCAGTACTTC.

A note on this clone: An end of the junction does not agree with germline; a read error may underlie this. V and J are TRBV10-3 and TRBJ1-4, with D uncertain. This CDR3 has 16 amino acids. The germline V gene has CDR1 ENHRY and CDR2 SYGVKD. CDR3 region: CAISGTPELNCRKTVF. In DNA form, the CDR3 reads TGTGCCATCAGTGGCACGCCCGAGCTTAACTGTAGAAAAACTGTTTTT.

The V call is TRBV4-1, the J call TRBJ2-5; the match to TRBD2 covers 14 bases. The CDR3 is made up of 16 amino acids. After removal of 5 bases from V and 5 bases from J, the junction contained 7 bases not matched to a gene. Looked up from germline, CDR1 is MGHRA and CDR2 is YSYEKL. The CDR3, as DNA: TGCGCCAGCAGCTTGGGGACTAGCGGGAGTCTGGAGACCCAGTACTTC. Residues: CASSLGTSGSLETQYF.

The chain employs TRBV24-1 and TRBJ1-5; the match to TRBD1 covers 7 bases. The V and J ends lost 4 bases and 4 bases, in that order; junction bases with no gene match: 6. Germline CDR1 and CDR2: KGHDR and SFDVKD. The CDR3 extends over 15 amino acids. The CDR3 nucleotides read TGTGCCACCAGTGAGCCGGGACAGTCAAATCAGCCCCAGCATTTT. It is translated as CATSEPGQSNQPQHF.

The chain recombines TRBV5-1 with TRBJ2-3; tentative D call: TRBD1 (6 bases). CDR3 size: 16 residues. Germline CDR1 and CDR2: SGHRS and YFSETQ. The ends were cut back, 4 bases at V and 2 bases at J, with 17 bases in the middle. CDR3 loop: CASSGRDGGDTDTQYF. Here the CDR3 DNA reads TGCGCCAGCAGCGGACGAGATGGGGGCGACACAGATACGCAGTATTTT.

The CDR3 loop is CASSYAAGGGGNIQYF. The CDR3 DNA reads as TGTGCCAGCAGTTACGCGGCGGGAGGAGGGGGAAACATTCAGTACTTC. The chain recombines TRBV6-2 or TRBV6-3 with TRBJ2-4, with 8 bases aligning to TRBD2. Germline trimming cut 2 bases from V and 6 bases from J; bases unmatched to any gene: 9. The CDR3 has 16 residues. Germline V CDR1 and CDR2: MNHEY, SVGEGT.

V gene TRBV30 combines with J gene TRBJ1-1; no firm D call. Trimming took off 4 bases at V and 2 bases at J, with 20 bases between the two ends. The CDR3 loop spans 16 amino acids. Germline loops: CDR1 GTSNPN, CDR2 SVGIG (reference sequence). The CDR3 nucleotides read TGTGCCTGGATACGGGATTGGGCCAGCAAAAACACTGAAGCTTTCTTT. Protein: CAWIRDWASKNTEAFF.

The chain couples TRBV19 to TRBJ1-1; 11 nucleotides match TRBD1. Germline V gene sequence: CDR1 LNHDA, CDR2 SQIVND (reference sequence). V lost 3 bases, J lost 4 bases, and 4 bases stayed unmatched. The CDR3 covers 15 residues. This CDR3 is CASSILGTGGTEAFF. CDR3 sequence (DNA): TGTGCCAGTAGTATTTTAGGGACAGGGGGCACTGAAGCTTTCTTT.

The chain employs TRBV28 and TRBJ1-5; TRBD1 matches at 8 bases. Germline lookup yields CDR1 MDHEN and CDR2 SYDVKM. This CDR3 region has 16 residues. The V gene end was trimmed by 2 bases and the J gene end by 0 bases; junction bases not matched to a gene: 3. CDR3 DNA sequence: TGTGCCAGCAGTTTAATCGGACAGGGTAGCAATCAGCCCCAGCATTTT. Translating gives CASSLIGQGSNQPQHF. Combining the CDR3 with reference TRBV28 and TRBJ1-5 gives the whole variable domain DVKVTQSSRYLVKRTGEKVFLECVQDMDHENMFWYRQDPGLGLRLIYFSYDVKMKEKGDIPEGYSVSREKKERFSLILESASTNQTSMYLCASSLIGQGSNQPQHFGDGTRLSIL.

The chain employs TRBV19 and TRBJ1-4; tentative D call: TRBD1 (6 bases). The CDR3 totals 15 residues. V lost 6 bases, J lost 8 bases, and 19 bases lay in between. Germline V gene lookup returns CDR1 LNHDA and CDR2 SQIVND (reference sequence). The CDR3 is CASSPPRGAREKLFF. In nucleotides, the CDR3 is TGTGCCAGTAGCCCACCCCGGGGGGCGCGAGAAAAACTGTTTTTT.

V and J are TRBV20-1 and TRBJ1-5; TRBD1 agrees at 8 bases. CDR3 size: 14 residues. The germline CDR1 and CDR2 sequences are DFQATT and SNEGSKA (reference sequence). Trimming at V came to 3 bases and at J to 2 bases, leaving 3 bases not matched to a gene. CDR3 bases: TGCAGTGCTAGTAAGACAGGGGGCAATCAGCCCCAGCATTTT. This gives the protein CSASKTGGNQPQHF.

This chain joins TRBV4-2 and TRBJ2-1; tentative D call: TRBD2 (5 bases). The CDR3 length is 15 residues. CDR1 and CDR2 (germline): LGHNA, YNFKEQ. The V end lost 0 bases, the J end lost 4 bases, and 10 bases lay between the germline ends. The CDR3 spells CASSQDRGLYNEQFF. In DNA form, the CDR3 reads TGTGCCAGCAGCCAAGATCGTGGACTGTACAATGAGCAGTTCTTC.

V is TRBV30 and J is TRBJ1-6, with D uncertain. CDR1 GTSNPN and CDR2 SVGIG come from the germline V gene (reference sequence). The CDR3 sequence is 12 residues long. V lost 5 bases to trimming and J lost 6 bases, with 8 bases between them. The CDR3 here is CAWGRSNSPLHF. DNA of the CDR3: TGTGCCTGGGGCAGGTCTAATTCACCCCTCCACTTT.

The chain is built from TRBV5-5 and TRBJ1-5, with a possible D match to TRBD1 (6 bases). The CDR3 consists of 14 residues. Per the germline V gene, CDR1 is SGHKS and CDR2 is YYEKEE (reference sequence). The V end was cut by 1 base, the J end by 4 bases, with 9 bases between. CDR3 in DNA: TGTGCCAGCAGCTTGATGGGGACAAATCAGCCCCAGCATTTT. Its translation is CASSLMGTNQPQHF.

V and J are TRBV18 and TRBJ1-1; 8 nucleotides agree with TRBD1. The germline V gene has CDR1 KGHSH and CDR2 LQKENI. The CDR3 is 14 residues long. V trimming: 3 bases; J trimming: 0 bases; junction bases outside the gene matches: 0. CDR3 region: CASSPDRVNTEAFF. DNA for the CDR3: TGTGCCAGCTCACCGGACAGGGTGAACACTGAAGCTTTCTTT. Complete variable domain (other parts from reference TRBV18 and TRBJ1-1): NAGVMQNPRHLVRRRGQEARLRCSPMKGHSHVYWYRQLPEEGLKFMVYLQKENIIDESGMPKERFSAEFPKEGPSILRIQQVVRGDSAAYFCASSPDRVNTEAFFGQGTRLTVV.

The chain recombines TRBV5-1 with TRBJ1-3, with 8 bases identical to TRBD1. The CDR3 runs to 15 residues. V shed 4 bases and J 2 bases; nucleotides not matched to a gene: 5. Germline V CDR1 and CDR2: SGHRS, YFSETQ. CDR3 region: CASSGTDRAGNTIYF. CDR3 bases: TGCGCCAGCAGCGGGACGGACAGGGCTGGAAACACCATATATTTT.

The chain joins TRBV2 to TRBJ1-1; the match to TRBD1 covers 7 bases. There are 15 residues in the CDR3. V shed 6 bases and J 4 bases; nucleotides not matched to a gene: 11. Germline assignment: CDR1 SNHLY and CDR2 FYNNEI. This CDR3 reads CASREKDRRATEAFF. CDR3 bases: TGTGCCAGCAGGGAGAAGGACAGGAGGGCCACTGAAGCTTTCTTT.

The chain joins TRBV9 to TRBJ2-5; the match to TRBD2 covers 11 bases. The CDR3 covers 16 residues. CDR1 and CDR2 from the germline V gene are SGDLS and YYNGEE. V gave up 2 bases and J gave up 4 bases; unmatched junction bases: 7. The CDR3 reads CASSVTGLAVLETQYF. DNA for the CDR3: TGTGCCAGCAGCGTGACGGGACTAGCGGTCTTAGAGACCCAGTACTTC.

The chain employs TRBV7-2 and TRBJ2-1; TRBD2 agrees at 10 bases. The germline V gene encodes CDR1 SGHTA and CDR2 FQGNSA. CDR3 length: 17 residues. V lost 5 bases, J lost 7 bases, and 14 bases stayed unmatched. As DNA, the CDR3 is TGTGCCAGCAGCAAGGAGGGAGCGGGAGGGCCGAGGAATGAGCAGTTCTTC. As protein: CASSKEGAGGPRNEQFF.

This chain links TRBV4-3 with TRBJ1-2, with unresolved D. V lost 1 base and J 12 bases, leaving 15 bases between the germline ends. The CDR3 spans 13 residues. In germline, CDR1 is LGHNA, CDR2 YSLEER. CDR3: CASSQVSYGRNTF. The CDR3 DNA follows: TGCGCCAGCAGCCAAGTTAGTTACGGGAGGAACACCTTC.

The V gene is TRBV11-3, the J gene TRBJ2-1, with a possible D match to TRBD1 (5 bases). This CDR3 has 14 amino acids. The germline V gene encodes CDR1 SGHNT and CDR2 YENEEA. V gave up 5 bases and J gave up 7 bases, with 15 bases separating them. The CDR3 nucleotides are TGTGCCAGCAGCGCGCAGGGAAGGACGAATGAGCAGTTCTTC. It translates to CASSAQGRTNEQFF.